The 11 T cell receptor beta chains given below trace back to one sample, sequenced in a study of T cell responses to AZD1222 COVID-19 vaccine. Some clones are missing from TCRdb's copy, which holds only in-frame ones; the method was immunoSEQ multiplex PCR. This table holds about 130,000 clones, roughly 90% found once. The starting material was peripheral blood, obtained on day 0 of AZD1222 vaccination. These receptors were taken from an adult in good health.

This clone has only one observation. The rearrangement joins TRBV6-5 to TRBJ1-1; no definite D call. Trimming cost V 6 bases and J 7 bases, with 18 bases left between them. The CDR3 consists of 14 residues. CDR1 and CDR2 (germline): MNHEY, SVGAGI. The CDR3 nucleotides are TGTGCCAGCAGGGGTACGGTTAGGAAGGGTGAAGCTTTCTTT. Amino acids: CASRGTVRKGEAFF.

This clone was counted once. The chain is built from TRBV5-1 and TRBJ1-2, with D maybe TRBD1 (5 bases). The germline CDR1 and CDR2 sequences are SGHRS and YFSETQ. The V end lost 0 bases, the J end lost 3 bases, and 12 bases lay between the germline ends. CDR3 length equals 15 residues. CDR3 loop: CASSLGQGLDYGYTF. The CDR3 nucleotides read TGCGCCAGCAGCTTGGGGCAGGGCCTAGACTATGGCTACACCTTC.

The chain couples TRBV29-1 to TRBJ2-7; D perhaps matches TRBD1 (6 bases). V lost 4 bases and J 7 bases, leaving 11 bases between the germline ends. The length of the CDR3 is 11 residues. Per the germline V gene, CDR1 is SQVTM and CDR2 is ANQGSEA. CDR3: CSVVGQREQYF. The CDR3 DNA sequence: TGCAGCGTTGTAGGACAGCGGGAGCAGTACTTC.

The chain joins TRBV9 to TRBJ1-5; 9 bases match TRBD1. This CDR3 has 16 residues. V was pared by 0 bases and J by 2 bases, with 3 bases of the junction left unmatched. The germline CDR1 and CDR2 sequences are SGDLS and YYNGEE. CDR3 protein: CASSVGTGVGNQPQHF. Written as DNA, the CDR3 is TGTGCCAGCAGCGTAGGGACAGGGGTTGGCAATCAGCCCCAGCATTTT.

The V and J genes are TRBV20-1 and TRBJ2-7; D is ambiguous. The CDR3 consists of 11 residues. Germline CDR1 reads DFQATT; CDR2 reads SNEGSKA (reference sequence). CDR3 amino acids: CRADSSYEQYF. For the CDR3, the DNA is TGCAGAGCCGATTCTTCCTACGAGCAGTACTTC.

CDR3 region: CASSRSENTEAFF. The CDR3, as DNA: TGTGCCAGCAGCCGGTCAGAGAACACTGAAGCTTTCTTT. V and J are TRBV3-1 (or the pseudogene TRBV3-2) and TRBJ1-1; D uncertain. V lost 4 bases, J lost 1 base, and 7 bases lay in between. The CDR3 totals 13 residues. Germline V gives CDR1 LGHDT, CDR2 YNNKEL (reference sequence).

This sequence joins TRBV5-1 and TRBJ1-2, with 7 positions matching TRBD1. Losses at the gene ends were 4 bases for V and 3 bases for J; bases not matched to a gene: 9. The CDR3 has 15 amino acids. CDR1 is SGHRS and CDR2 is YFSETQ in the germline V gene. CDR3 protein: CASSLRTGGDYGYTF. DNA of the CDR3: TGCGCCAGCAGCCTCCGGACAGGAGGCGACTATGGCTACACCTTC.

The chain combines TRBV7-3 with TRBJ2-2; D might be TRBD1 (5 bases). The V gene lost 2 bases and the J gene lost 1 base, with 5 bases spanning the gap. The CDR3 has 14 residues. In germline, CDR1 is SGHTA, CDR2 FQGTGA. The CDR3 loop is CASSLDRNTGELFF. CDR3 sequence (DNA): TGTGCCAGCAGCTTAGACAGGAACACCGGGGAGCTGTTTTTT. The complete variable domain, with remaining parts taken from reference TRBV7-3 and TRBJ2-2, reads GAGVSQTPSNKVTEKGKYVELRCDPISGHTALYWYRQSLGQGPEFLIYFQGTGAADDSGLPNDRFFAVRPEGSVSTLKIQRTERGDSAVYLCASSLDRNTGELFFGEGSRLTVL.

The chain links TRBV6-5 to TRBJ1-3, with 8 bases identical to TRBD1. Germline CDR1 and CDR2: MNHEY and SVGAGI. CDR3 size: 14 residues. Trimming removed 6 bases from V and 4 bases from J; junction bases left unmatched: 5. The DNA for the CDR3 is TGTGCCAGCAGACCGACAGGGGTCGGAAACACCATATATTTT. It encodes CASRPTGVGNTIYF.

A remark on this clone: One end of the junction does not line up with germline, which may come from a read error. The chain recombines TRBV4-3 with TRBJ1-3; D ambiguous. The germline V gene has CDR1 LGHNA and CDR2 YSLEER. The CDR3 length is 15 residues. The CDR3 spells CASSQGLTSGNTIYF. The CDR3, as DNA: TGCGCCAGCAGCCAAGGACTGACGTCTGGGAACACCATATATTTT.

This clone was found a few times. The genes are TRBV29-1 and TRBJ2-7; a weak D match, TRBD2 (6 bases). Per the germline V gene, CDR1 is SQVTM and CDR2 is ANQGSEA. The CDR3 is made up of 11 amino acids. Trimming cost V 2 bases and J 7 bases, with 9 bases left between them. The CDR3 region is CSVESGREQYF. CDR3 sequence (DNA): TGCAGCGTTGAATCAGGGAGGGAGCAGTACTTC.